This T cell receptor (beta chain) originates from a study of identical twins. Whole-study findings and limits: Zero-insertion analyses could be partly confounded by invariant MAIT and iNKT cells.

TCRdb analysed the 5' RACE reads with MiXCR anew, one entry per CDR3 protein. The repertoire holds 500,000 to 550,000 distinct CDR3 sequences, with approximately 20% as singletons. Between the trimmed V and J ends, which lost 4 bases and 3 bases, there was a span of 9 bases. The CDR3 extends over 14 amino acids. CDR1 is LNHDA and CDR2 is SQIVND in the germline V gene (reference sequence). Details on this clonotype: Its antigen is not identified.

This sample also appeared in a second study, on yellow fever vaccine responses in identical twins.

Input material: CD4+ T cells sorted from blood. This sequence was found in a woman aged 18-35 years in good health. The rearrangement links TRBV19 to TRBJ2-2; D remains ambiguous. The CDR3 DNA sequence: TGTGCCAGTAGTACAAGGACGGACACCGGGGAGCTGTTTTTT. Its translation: CASSTRTDTGELFF.